Below are 9 T cell receptor beta chains sequenced from a single sample in a study of T cells in localized non-small cell lung cancer. TCRdb's copy holds only in-frame clones and misses some; the assay was immunoSEQ multiplex PCR. Of some 22,000 clones listed, around 87% are singletons. The sample consisted of PBMCs, taken before any cancer treatment. The receptors shown here come from a man between 40 and 69 years old with stage II lung adenocarcinoma.

The gene calls are TRBV4-1 and TRBJ2-1; 7 bases fit TRBD2. The junction had 15 bases not matched to a gene; V was cut back by 6 bases and J by 10 bases. This CDR3 comprises 15 residues. CDR1 is MGHRA, CDR2 YSYEKL, per germline. This chain's CDR3 is CASSPGGSPPREQFF. CDR3 coding DNA: TGCGCCAGCAGTCCGGGGGGAAGCCCCCCCAGAGAGCAGTTCTTC.

The chain carries TRBV6-5 and TRBJ1-5, with D perhaps TRBD1 (5 bases). V was cut by 4 bases and J by 0 bases, with 13 bases left in between. The CDR3 consists of 16 residues. Germline V lookup: CDR1 MNHEY, CDR2 SVGAGI. The CDR3 region has the DNA TGTGCCAGCAGTTCCGGGGGGTTGCTTAGCAATCAGCCCCAGCATTTT. This codes for CASSSGGLLSNQPQHF.

This clone was found once. The chain links TRBV30 to TRBJ2-4; no clear D gene. Germline-derived CDR1 and CDR2 are GTSNPN and SVGIG (reference sequence). This CDR3 region has 14 residues. The V end lost 4 bases, the J end lost 0 bases, and 10 bases lay between the germline ends. The CDR3 here is CAWIPRVAKNIQYF. The CDR3 coding sequence is TGTGCCTGGATCCCCCGAGTAGCCAAAAACATTCAGTACTTC.

The table lists this clone with a count of one. The chain employs TRBV6-5 and TRBJ2-1; 7 bases align to TRBD1. The ends lost 5 bases at V and 5 bases at J; junction bases unmatched: 6. This CDR3 has 14 amino acids. Germline loops: CDR1 MNHEY, CDR2 SVGAGI. Here the CDR3 DNA reads TGTGCCAGCAGTCCCCCAGGGACAGACAATGAGCAGTTCTTC. The encoded protein is CASSPPGTDNEQFF.

J is TRBJ1-1 and V is TRBV10-3; no clear D. CDR1 is ENHRY and CDR2 is SYGVKD in the germline V gene. This CDR3 is built from 15 residues. Deletions cut 0 bases from V and 4 bases from J, with 12 bases between. This CDR3 is CAISESGSFGTEAFF. The CDR3 DNA follows: TGTGCCATCAGTGAGTCTGGTTCCTTCGGCACTGAAGCTTTCTTT.

V gene TRBV4-1 combines with J gene TRBJ2-1; 10 bases match TRBD2. Trimming at V came to 0 bases and at J to 4 bases, leaving 6 bases not matched to a gene. CDR1 and CDR2 (germline): MGHRA, YSYEKL. The CDR3 is 17 residues long. The CDR3, as DNA: TGCGCCAGCAGCCAAGATCAGGGGACTAGCGCGTACAATGAGCAGTTCTTC. Its translation: CASSQDQGTSAYNEQFF.

J is TRBJ2-7 and V is TRBV6-5; weak D call: TRBD2 (6 bases). This CDR3 comprises 13 residues. V was trimmed by 6 bases and J by 5 bases, leaving 14 bases between them. Germline V gene lookup returns CDR1 MNHEY and CDR2 SVGAGI. The CDR3 region has the DNA TGTGCCAGCAGCCACCATGAGCGGGACGAGCAGTACTTC. This encodes CASSHHERDEQYF.

The rearrangement uses TRBV12-5 and TRBJ2-3; no reliable D call. This CDR3 has 15 residues. The germline V gene encodes CDR1 LGHNT and CDR2 FRNRAP. V lost 5 bases and J lost 1, with 13 bases in between. Written as DNA, the CDR3 is TGTGCTAGTGGTCCGGAGAGGCAGGGCACAGATACGCAGTATTTT. This translates into CASGPERQGTDTQYF.

The chain uses TRBV9 and TRBJ2-4; D is possibly TRBD2 (6 bases). The CDR3 extends over 14 amino acids. V was trimmed by 3 bases and J by 7 bases, leaving 14 bases between them. CDR1 is SGDLS and CDR2 is YYNGEE in the germline V gene. DNA for the CDR3: TGTGCCAGCAGCGAGGGGCAGACTAGTAACATTCAGTACTTC. Its translation is CASSEGQTSNIQYF.